Listed below are T cell receptor beta chains from one sample, sequenced in a study of blood T cell repertoires in COVID-19. The method was immunoSEQ multiplex PCR; TCRdb's version includes in-frame clones alone and lacks a portion of them. Of fewer than 50,000 clones listed, around 90% were seen once; the top ten hold roughly 5.1%. The sequenced sample consisted of peripheral blood. Every receptor here comes from a man in his fifties or sixties with COVID-19, enrolled during active disease. Each CDR3 is given with its conserved first and last residue. A D gene is named only where the DNA matches it firmly. Expanded clones are given a class, and other clones once, few, many or no size at all.

NA | TRBJ1-4 | TRBV5-1 | NA | TGCGCCAGCAGCTTACAGCCAGGAAATGAAAAACTGTTTTTT | CASSLQPGNEKLFF
NA | TRBJ1-5 | TRBV5-5 | NA | TGTGCCAGCAGCTTGGGTTTGCCAGTATATAGCAATCAGCCCCAGCATTTT | CASSLGLPVYSNQPQHF
NA | TRBJ2-2 | TRBV9 | NA | TGTGCCAGCAGCGCCAGGACTCTTGGGGAGCTGTTTTTT | CASSARTLGELFF
NA | TRBJ1-3 | TRBV29-1 | NA | TGCAGCGTTGAGGTGGGGGGAGGTGCTGGAAACACCATATATTTT | CSVEVGGGAGNTIYF
NA | TRBJ1-2 | TRBV7-9 | NA | TGTGCCAGCAGCTATGCCCCCCAGGAGGCTAACTATGGCTACACCTTC | CASSYAPQEANYGYTF
NA | TRBJ1-5 | TRBV5-6 | TRBD1 | TGTGCCAGCAGCCCGGGACAGGGGGCCGGCAATCAGCCCCAGCATTTT | CASSPGQGAGNQPQHF
NA | TRBJ2-7 | TRBV7-2 | TRBD1 | TGTGCCAGCAGCTCGGGACAGCTGGGCGAGCAGTACTTC | CASSSGQLGEQYF
once | TRBJ1-1 | TRBV30 | NA | TGTGCCTGGAGGGTTCAGATGAACACTGAAGCTTTCTTT | CAWRVQMNTEAFF
NA | TRBJ2-7 | TRBV30 | NA | TGTGCCTGGAGCGGCTCCTACGAGCAGTACTTC | CAWSGSYEQYF
NA | TRBJ2-1 | TRBV27 | TRBD2 | TGTGCCAGCAGTGCGGAGGTAGCGGGAGGGTTAGATGAGCAGTTCTTC | CASSAEVAGGLDEQFF
NA | TRBJ2-1 | TRBV23-1 | TRBD1 | TGCGCCAGCAGTCAATCTGTGAGGACAGGGTCCTACAATGAGCAGTTCTTC | CASSQSVRTGSYNEQFF
once | TRBJ2-1 | TRBV10-1 | NA | TGCGCCAGCAGTGGTAACTACAATGAGCAGTTCTTC | CASSGNYNEQFF
NA | TRBJ2-5 | TRBV27 | NA | TGTGCCAGCAGTCCACCAAACTGGGACTCCAGGTGGGAGACCCAGTACTTC | CASSPPNWDSRWETQYF
NA | TRBJ1-5 | TRBV28 | NA | TGTGCCAGCAGTTTATATTACCTCGGGGGCAATCAGCCCCAGCATTTT | CASSLYYLGGNQPQHF
few | TRBJ1-2 | TRBV11-2 | TRBD1 | TGTGCCAGCAGCTTCGGGACAGGGGGGCTTCTCGGCTACACCTTC | CASSFGTGGLLGYTF